This T cell receptor beta chain originates from a study of T cell responses to AZD1222 COVID-19 vaccine. Whole-study findings and limits: Just 5 to 7 AZD1222 recipients were seropositive at baseline. Receipt of two AZD1222 doses was followed by a rise in Spike-specific TCR breadth and depth. Repertoires were obtained solely post-peak T cell response.

Clones were sequenced by immunoSEQ multiplex PCR, and TCRdb holds only the in-frame ones, with some missing. Of more than 85,000 clones listed, about 87% are singletons. About this clone: As yet, its antigen is unknown.

The germline CDR1 and CDR2 sequences are SGHNT and YYREEE (reference sequence). The CDR3 runs to 13 residues. V was trimmed by 4 bases and J by 7 bases, leaving 15 bases between them. This TCR was recovered from an adult who received the AZD1222 COVID-19 vaccine. This chain links TRBV5-4 with TRBJ2-7; the D call may be TRBD1 or TRBD2 (5 bases each). This specimen was peripheral blood, taken 28 days after the second AZD1222 dose. CDR3 DNA: TGTGCCAGCAGCCGGGACGGGCCTTTTGAGCAGTACTTC. It specifies CASSRDGPFEQYF.